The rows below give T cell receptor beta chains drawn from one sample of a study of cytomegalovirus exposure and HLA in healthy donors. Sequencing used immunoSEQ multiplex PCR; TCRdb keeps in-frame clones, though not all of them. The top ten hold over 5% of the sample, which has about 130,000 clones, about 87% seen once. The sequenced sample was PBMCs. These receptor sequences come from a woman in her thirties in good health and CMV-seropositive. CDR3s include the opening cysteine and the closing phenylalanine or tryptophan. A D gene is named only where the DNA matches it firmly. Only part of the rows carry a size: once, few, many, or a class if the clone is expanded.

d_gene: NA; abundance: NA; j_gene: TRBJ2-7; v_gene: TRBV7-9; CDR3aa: CASSLERLGGHEQYF; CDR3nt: TGTGCCAGCAGCTTAGAGCGGTTGGGAGGCCACGAGCAGTACTTC
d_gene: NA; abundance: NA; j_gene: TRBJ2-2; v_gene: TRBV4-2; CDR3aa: CASSQERTRSTGELFF; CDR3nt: TGTGCCAGCAGCCAAGAGAGAACGAGGTCTACCGGGGAGCTGTTTTTT
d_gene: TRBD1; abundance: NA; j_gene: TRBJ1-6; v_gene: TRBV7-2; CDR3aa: CASRRDRDSPLHF; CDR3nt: TGTGCCAGCAGAAGGGACAGGGACTCACCCCTCCACTTT
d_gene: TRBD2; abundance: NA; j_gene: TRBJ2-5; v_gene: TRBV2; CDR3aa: CASTSGQETQYF; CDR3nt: TGTGCCAGCACTAGCGGCCAAGAGACCCAGTACTTC
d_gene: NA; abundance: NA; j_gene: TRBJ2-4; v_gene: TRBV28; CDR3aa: CASIPERGPNIQYF; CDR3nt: TGTGCCAGTATCCCCGAAAGGGGCCCGAACATTCAGTACTTC
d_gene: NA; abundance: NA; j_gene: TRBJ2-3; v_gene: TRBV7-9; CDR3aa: CASSSPSGADTQYF; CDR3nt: TGTGCCAGCAGCTCACCCTCGGGGGCAGATACGCAGTATTTT
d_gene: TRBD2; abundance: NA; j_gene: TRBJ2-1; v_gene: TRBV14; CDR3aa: CASSPSSRLPGGPKNEQFF; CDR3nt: TGTGCCAGCAGCCCATCCTCCCGTCTCCCGGGAGGGCCGAAAAATGAGCAGTTCTTC
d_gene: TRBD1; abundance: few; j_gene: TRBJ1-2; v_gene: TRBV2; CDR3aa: CASSSDREGRGYTF; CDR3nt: TGTGCCAGCAGCTCGGACAGGGAGGGACGTGGCTACACCTTC
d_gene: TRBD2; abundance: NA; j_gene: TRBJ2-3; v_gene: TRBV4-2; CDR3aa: CASNGLAGGGTDTQYF; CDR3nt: TGTGCCAGCAACGGACTAGCGGGGGGCGGCACAGATACGCAGTATTTT
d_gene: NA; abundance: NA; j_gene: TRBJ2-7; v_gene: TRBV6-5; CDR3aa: CASSSAQGFEQYF; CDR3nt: TGTGCCAGCAGTTCGGCGCAGGGTTTCGAGCAGTACTTC
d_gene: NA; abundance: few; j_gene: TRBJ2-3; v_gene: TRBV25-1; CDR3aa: CASSASGSTDTQYF; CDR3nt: TGTGCCAGCAGTGCAAGCGGGAGCACAGATACGCAGTATTTT
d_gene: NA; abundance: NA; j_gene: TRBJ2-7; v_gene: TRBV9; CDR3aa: CASSRTSGTHEQYF; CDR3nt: TGTGCCAGCAGCCGTACCTCGGGGACTCACGAGCAGTACTTC
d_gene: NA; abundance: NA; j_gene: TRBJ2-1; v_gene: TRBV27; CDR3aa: CASSLSISNEQFF; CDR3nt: TGTGCCAGCAGTTTATCGATTAGCAATGAGCAGTTCTTC
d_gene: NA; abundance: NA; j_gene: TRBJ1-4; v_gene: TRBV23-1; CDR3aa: CASSLLEGTNEKLFF; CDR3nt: TGCGCCAGCAGTCTTCTTGAGGGAACTAATGAAAAACTGTTTTTT
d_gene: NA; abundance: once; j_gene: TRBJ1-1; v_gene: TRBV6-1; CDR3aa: CASSVGFGMNTEAFF; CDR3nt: TGTGCCAGCAGTGTAGGGTTCGGGATGAACACTGAAGCTTTCTTT
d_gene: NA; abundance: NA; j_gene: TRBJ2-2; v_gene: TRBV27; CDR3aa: CASSGKAGSSYLSWELFF; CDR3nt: TGTGCCAGCAGTGGTAAGGCAGGATCCTCCTACCTTTCCTGGGAGCTGTTTTTT
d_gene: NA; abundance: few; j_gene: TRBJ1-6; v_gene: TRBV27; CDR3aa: CASIQGHSPLHF; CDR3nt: TGTGCCAGCATACAGGGTCATTCACCCCTCCACTTT
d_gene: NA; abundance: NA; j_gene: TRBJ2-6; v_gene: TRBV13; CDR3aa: CASSLGQDSGANVLTF; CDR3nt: TGTGCCAGCAGCTTAGGCCAGGACTCTGGGGCCAACGTCCTGACTTTC
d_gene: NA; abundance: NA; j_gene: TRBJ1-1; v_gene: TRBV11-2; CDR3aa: CASSPTRGTTEAFF; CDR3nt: TGTGCCAGCAGCCCCACCAGGGGCACAACTGAAGCTTTCTTT
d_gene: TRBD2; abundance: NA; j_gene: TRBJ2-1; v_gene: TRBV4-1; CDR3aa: CASSQEDGRASFDEQFF; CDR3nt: TGCGCCAGCAGCCAAGAGGACGGGAGGGCCAGTTTCGATGAGCAGTTCTTC
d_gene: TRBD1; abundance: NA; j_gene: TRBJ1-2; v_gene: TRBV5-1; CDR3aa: CASSLVGTGHLSYGYTF; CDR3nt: TGCGCCAGCAGCTTGGTTGGGACAGGGCACCTTAGCTATGGCTACACCTTC
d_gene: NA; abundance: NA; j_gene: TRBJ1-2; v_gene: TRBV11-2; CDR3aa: CASSLVGGNYGYTF; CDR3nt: TGTGCCAGCAGCTTAGTCGGAGGGAACTATGGCTACACCTTC
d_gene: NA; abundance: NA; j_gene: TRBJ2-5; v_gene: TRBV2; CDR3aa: CASPRSIQETQYF; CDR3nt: TGTGCCAGCCCCAGGTCAATCCAAGAGACCCAGTACTTC
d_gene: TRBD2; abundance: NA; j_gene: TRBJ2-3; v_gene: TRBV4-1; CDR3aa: CASSQTIAGAKWGDTQYF; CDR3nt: TGCGCCAGCAGCCAGACGATAGCGGGGGCAAAATGGGGAGATACGCAGTATTTT
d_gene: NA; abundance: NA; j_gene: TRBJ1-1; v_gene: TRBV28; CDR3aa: CASNGGAGTEAFF; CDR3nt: TGTGCCAGCAATGGGGGGGCCGGCACTGAAGCTTTCTTT
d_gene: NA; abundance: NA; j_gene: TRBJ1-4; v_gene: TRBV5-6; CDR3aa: CASSRRPGGDEKLFF; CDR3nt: TGTGCCAGCAGCCGCCGACCTGGAGGGGATGAAAAACTGTTTTTT